The next 29 T cell receptor beta chains were all read from a single sample in a study of shared clonotypes between healthy human individuals. TCRdb's copy holds only in-frame clones and misses some; the assay was immunoSEQ multiplex PCR. Found here are 800,000 to 1,200,000 clones, around 78% of them singletons; the top ten hold approximately 0.5%. Material for sequencing was memory CD4+ T cells from PBMCs. Documented subset: CD45RA-negative fraction. The receptors come from a man aged 18 to 35 in good health. Some clones in this sample may be carry-over from other donors' samples.

The chain employs TRBV4-3 and TRBJ2-7; no clear D gene. V lost 0 bases and J lost 2, with 8 bases in between. CDR3 length equals 14 residues. Germline V gene lookup returns CDR1 LGHNA and CDR2 YSLEER. This CDR3 is CASSQETLAYEQYF. For the CDR3, the DNA is TGCGCCAGCAGCCAAGAAACCCTAGCCTACGAGCAGTACTTC.

The chain employs TRBV4-1 and TRBJ2-4; 14 bases map to TRBD2. Germline values: CDR1 MGHRA, CDR2 YSYEKL. With 3 bases clipped from V and 4 bases from J, the junction kept 2 bases outside the gene matches. This CDR3 spans 16 amino acids. In nucleotides, the CDR3 is TGCGCCAGCAGCCAGGGGACTAGCGGGGGAAAAAACATTCAGTACTTC. Translated, it gives CASSQGTSGGKNIQYF.

This rearrangement joins TRBV11-3 to TRBJ2-5; D is possibly TRBD1 (5 bases). The CDR3 totals 13 residues. The V gene's germline CDR1 is SGHNT and CDR2 YENEEA. Trimming took off 4 bases at V and 5 bases at J, with 11 bases between the two ends. As DNA, the CDR3 is TGTGCCAGCAGCTCAGGGTTGGGGGAGACCCAGTACTTC. Its protein is CASSSGLGETQYF. Drawing the rest from reference TRBV11-3 and TRBJ2-5, the complete variable domain is EAGVVQSPRYKIIEKKQPVAFWCNPISGHNTLYWYLQNLGQGPELLIRYENEEAVDDSQLPKDRFSAERLKGVDSTLKIQPAELGDSAVYLCASSSGLGETQYFGPGTRLLVL.

This clone was observed at least ten times. The V and J genes are TRBV28 and TRBJ1-1, with D tentatively TRBD1 (5 bases). Germline-derived CDR1 and CDR2 are MDHEN and SYDVKM. CDR3 length: 11 residues. Trimming left V 8 bases short and J 9 bases short, with 13 bases between. The CDR3 DNA reads as TGTGCCAGCTACTACAAGGGGAAAGCTTTCTTT. Translation: CASYYKGKAFF. The full variable domain, with the rest looked up from reference TRBV28 and TRBJ1-1, is DVKVTQSSRYLVKRTGEKVFLECVQDMDHENMFWYRQDPGLGLRLIYFSYDVKMKEKGDIPEGYSVSREKKERFSLILESASTNQTSMYLCASYYKGKAFFGQGTRLTVV.

This clone was recorded only once. The rearrangement uses TRBV7-2 and TRBJ1-5; TRBD1 might be the D (5 bases). Trimming pared 1 base from V and 5 bases from J, leaving 12 bases between. The CDR3 length is 15 residues. Germline V gene lookup returns CDR1 SGHTA and CDR2 FQGNSA. CDR3 sequence reads: CASSLVGDRDQPQHF. CDR3 in DNA: TGTGCCAGCAGCTTAGTAGGTGACAGAGATCAGCCCCAGCATTTT.

This clone was observed a few times. V usage is TRBV6-6 and J usage is TRBJ1-3; D not certain. Germline-derived CDR1 and CDR2 are MNHNY and SVGAGI (reference sequence). The length of the CDR3 is 15 residues. V lost 2 bases and J lost 0, with 8 bases in between. As DNA, the CDR3 is TGTGCCAGCAGTTACAGGCCGCACTCTGGAAACACCATATATTTT. It translates to CASSYRPHSGNTIYF.

The sample holds one count of this clone. This chain uses TRBV7-7 with TRBJ2-1; 10 nucleotides line up with TRBD1. V lost 3 bases to trimming and J lost 8 bases; unmatched junction nucleotides: 4. Germline V gene sequence: CDR1 SSHAT, CDR2 FNYEAQ (reference sequence). The CDR3 is 14 residues long. DNA for the CDR3: TGTGCCAGCAGCTTCGGACAGGGGGGCCATGAGCAGTTCTTC. This translates into CASSFGQGGHEQFF. The complete variable domain, with remaining parts taken from reference TRBV7-7 and TRBJ2-1, reads GAGVSQSPRYKVTKRGQDVTLRCDPISSHATLYWYQQALGQGPEFLTYFNYEAQPDKSGLPSDRFSAERPEGSISTLTIQRTEQRDSAMYRCASSFGQGGHEQFFGPGTRLTVL.

This clone was found once. The V call is TRBV11-1, the J call TRBJ1-1; 8 positions agree with TRBD1. The ends lost 0 bases at V and 6 bases at J; junction bases unmatched: 3. This CDR3 is built from 14 residues. From germline, CDR1 is SGHAT and CDR2 FQDESV (reference sequence). The CDR3 reads CASSLALQGAEAFF. The CDR3 DNA reads TGTGCCAGCAGCTTAGCCCTACAGGGGGCTGAAGCTTTCTTT.

Comments on this clone: This specimen includes other DNA sequences encoding the same CDR3. V and J are TRBV5-1 and TRBJ2-5, with a weak D call TRBD1 (5 bases). This CDR3 contains 13 residues. From germline, CDR1 is SGHRS and CDR2 YFSETQ. Trimming removed 7 bases at V and 5 bases at J, with 15 bases between. CDR3: CASGRVGQETQYF. DNA of the CDR3: TGCGCCAGCGGCAGGGTTGGGCAGGAGACCCAGTACTTC.

A note on this clone: At the DNA level, this CDR3 is encoded by other sequences in the same sample as well. The CDR3: CASSLAGSNTGELFF. The CDR3 coding sequence is TGCGCCAGCAGCTTGGCCGGCTCAAACACCGGGGAGCTGTTTTTT. V usage is TRBV5-1 and J usage is TRBJ2-2; D gene uncertain. Between the trimmed V and J ends, which lost 0 bases and 2 bases, there was a span of 8 bases. Germline values: CDR1 SGHRS, CDR2 YFSETQ. The length of the CDR3 is 15 residues. The full variable domain, with the rest looked up from reference TRBV5-1 and TRBJ2-2, is KAGVTQTPRYLIKTRGQQVTLSCSPISGHRSVSWYQQTPGQGLQFLFEYFSETQRNKGNFPGRFSGRQFSNSRSEMNVSTLELGDSALYLCASSLAGSNTGELFFGEGSRLTVL.

The chain uses TRBV9 and TRBJ1-1; D is uncertain. V lost 3 bases and J 1 base, leaving 7 bases between the germline ends. This CDR3 is built from 13 residues. The germline V gene has CDR1 SGDLS and CDR2 YYNGEE. For the CDR3, the DNA is TGTGCCAGCAGCGCGGGCCCGAACACTGAAGCTTTCTTT. Residues: CASSAGPNTEAFF.

This chain joins TRBV7-2 and TRBJ2-5, with D uncertain. V was clipped by 1 base and J by 4 bases, with 16 bases between them. This CDR3 contains 16 residues. Germline V CDR1 and CDR2: SGHTA, FQGNSA. The CDR3, as DNA: TGTGCCAGCAGCTTAGTCGCGACACGGCGCTCAGAGACCCAGTACTTC. Translating it yields CASSLVATRRSETQYF.

This chain uses TRBV11-2 with TRBJ1-1, with TRBD1 identical over 10 bases. Germline CDR1 is SGHAT and CDR2 is FQNNGV. The CDR3 spans 16 residues. The V segment lost 5 bases and the J segment 3 bases; nucleotides outside the gene matches: 9. CDR3 sequence (DNA): TGTGCCAGCAGCGCCGCCTTGGACAGGGGGGACACTGAAGCTTTCTTT. It is translated as CASSAALDRGDTEAFF.

The sample holds a few counts of this clone. V and J are TRBV6-5 and TRBJ2-2; either TRBD1 or TRBD2 may fit D (5 bases each). Looked up from germline, CDR1 is MNHEY and CDR2 is SVGAGI. The CDR3 runs 13 residues. V was cut by 10 bases and J by 8 bases, with 17 bases left in between. CDR3 DNA: TGTGCCACACGTCGGGACCGGACGGGGGAGCTGTTTTTT. Translated: CATRRDRTGELFF.

This chain links TRBV28 with TRBJ1-5, with D perhaps TRBD1 (5 bases). The germline V gene has CDR1 MDHEN and CDR2 SYDVKM. The CDR3 runs 16 residues. V was cut by 4 bases and J by 2 bases, with 15 bases left in between. The CDR3 nucleotides are TGTGCCAGCAGTTCCAGAGGGGTCGTTGGCAATCAGCCCCAGCATTTT. It specifies CASSSRGVVGNQPQHF.

The chain employs TRBV9 and TRBJ1-4; no clear D gene. The V and J ends lost 0 bases and 0 bases respectively, with 12 bases between them. Germline assignment: CDR1 SGDLS and CDR2 YYNGEE. CDR3 size: 17 residues. CDR3 loop: CASSVDVGWTTNEKLFF. The DNA of the CDR3 is TGTGCCAGCAGCGTAGATGTAGGGTGGACAACTAATGAAAAACTGTTTTTT.

The chain has TRBV6-5 and TRBJ2-7, with 7 bases fitting TRBD1. The CDR3 sequence is 14 residues long. Germline-derived CDR1 and CDR2 are MNHEY and SVGAGI. With 4 bases clipped from V and 6 bases from J, the junction kept 9 bases outside the gene matches. The CDR3 DNA is TGTGCCAGCAGTTTCAATAGGGGGCGCGGCGAGCAGTACTTC. Translated: CASSFNRGRGEQYF.

V and J are TRBV30 and TRBJ1-5; 9 bases line up with TRBD1. Germline V gene data show CDR1 as GTSNPN and CDR2 as SVGIG (reference sequence). The CDR3 length is 14 residues. The trim removed 0 bases at V and 11 bases at J, leaving 8 bases unmatched. CDR3 loop: CAWSVPTGGRTQHF. The CDR3 DNA is TGTGCCTGGAGTGTACCAACAGGGGGCCGGACCCAGCATTTT.

The chain links TRBV7-2 to TRBJ1-5; D ambiguous. Germline CDR1 is SGHTA and CDR2 is FQGNSA. Trimming shortened V by 5 bases and J by 4 bases, and 9 bases separated the two germline ends. The CDR3 loop spans 13 amino acids. The CDR3 nucleotides are TGTGCCAGCAGCGCGGAAGGAAATCAGCCCCAGCATTTT. Translation: CASSAEGNQPQHF.

The V gene is TRBV7-3, the J gene TRBJ2-2; the match to TRBD2 covers 10 bases. The germline gives CDR1 SGHTA, CDR2 FQGTGA. This CDR3 contains 20 residues. With 5 bases clipped from V and 3 bases from J, the junction kept 18 bases outside the gene matches. This CDR3 reads CASSLTGTSAFGWDTGELFF. In nucleotides, the CDR3 is TGTGCCAGCAGCCTCACCGGGACTAGCGCCTTTGGGTGGGACACCGGGGAGCTGTTTTTT.

The chain carries TRBV4-1 and TRBJ1-4, with 7 bases aligning to TRBD1. CDR1 and CDR2 (germline): MGHRA, YSYEKL. J lost 7 bases, V lost 5 bases, and 10 bases had no gene match. The CDR3 loop spans 15 amino acids. The CDR3 spells CASSVTGEGSEKLFF. CDR3 nucleotides: TGCGCCAGCAGCGTTACAGGGGAGGGTAGTGAAAAACTGTTTTTT.

CDR3 protein: CASSQYREEAGNTIYF. The CDR3 region has the DNA TGTGCCAGCAGCCAGTACAGGGAAGAGGCCGGAAACACCATATATTTT. The chain recombines TRBV7-9 with TRBJ1-3; possible D gene TRBD1, 6 bases. The CDR3 consists of 16 residues. V gave up 5 bases and J gave up 4 bases, with 18 bases separating them. Germline V gene data show CDR1 as SEHNR and CDR2 as FQNEAQ (reference sequence).

This chain uses TRBV9 with TRBJ2-1; 10 bases line up with TRBD2. The CDR3 consists of 14 residues. The germline V gene encodes CDR1 SGDLS and CDR2 YYNGEE. V lost 1 base, J lost 10 bases, and 5 bases stayed unmatched. In nucleotides, the CDR3 is TGTGCCAGCAGCGTACTAGCGGGAGCTGGCGAGCAGTTCTTC. Protein: CASSVLAGAGEQFF.

The gene calls are TRBV5-1 and TRBJ2-1; tentatively, D is TRBD2 (5 bases). With 5 bases removed from V and 0 bases from J, the gap between germline ends came to 15 bases. CDR3 length: 16 amino acids. The germline CDR1 and CDR2 sequences are SGHRS and YFSETQ. CDR3 DNA sequence: TGCGCCAGCAGGCCTCGGAGCGGCAGCTCCTACAATGAGCAGTTCTTC. This gives the protein CASRPRSGSSYNEQFF.

The chain has TRBV28 and TRBJ1-2, with D unresolved. Trimming stripped 6 bases from V and 1 base from J, with 12 bases between. The CDR3 runs to 14 residues. Per the germline V gene, CDR1 is MDHEN and CDR2 is SYDVKM. DNA for the CDR3: TGTGCCAGCAGGACCCCAGGAGGTAACTATGGCTACACCTTC. Protein sequence: CASRTPGGNYGYTF.

This rearrangement joins TRBV7-3 to TRBJ2-1; D might be TRBD2 (6 bases). Germline CDR1 reads SGHTA; CDR2 reads FQGTGA. V was cut by 5 bases and J by 5 bases, with 19 bases left in between. CDR3 size: 16 residues. The CDR3, as DNA: TGTGCCAGCAGCGGGACCGGGACTCCTCCTAACAATGAGCAGTTCTTC. Translated: CASSGTGTPPNNEQFF.

This clone was counted once. The V gene is TRBV28, the J gene TRBJ2-1; 9 nucleotides align to TRBD2. Germline V gives CDR1 MDHEN, CDR2 SYDVKM. This CDR3 has 13 residues. Trimming at V came to 8 bases and at J to 7 bases, leaving 6 bases not matched to a gene. CDR3 region: CASRSGSWNEQFF. The CDR3 DNA reads TGTGCCAGCCGTAGCGGGAGTTGGAATGAGCAGTTCTTC. The complete variable domain, with remaining parts taken from reference TRBV28 and TRBJ2-1, reads DVKVTQSSRYLVKRTGEKVFLECVQDMDHENMFWYRQDPGLGLRLIYFSYDVKMKEKGDIPEGYSVSREKKERFSLILESASTNQTSMYLCASRSGSWNEQFFGPGTRLTVL.

The gene calls are TRBV5-4 and TRBJ1-2; 7 nucleotides agree with TRBD1. Losses at the gene ends were 1 base for V and 1 base for J; bases not matched to a gene: 4. The CDR3 runs to 15 residues. CDR1 is SGHNT, CDR2 YYREEE, per germline (reference sequence). The CDR3 bases are TGTGCCAGCAGCTTGTTAGGGGGCCGTAACTATGGCTACACCTTC. The encoded protein is CASSLLGGRNYGYTF.

V is TRBV28 and J is TRBJ2-1; D is undetermined. Trimming took off 2 bases at V and 10 bases at J, with 12 bases between the two ends. Germline lookup yields CDR1 MDHEN and CDR2 SYDVKM. This CDR3 region has 13 residues. Written as DNA, the CDR3 is TGTGCCAGCAGTTTACGACTGGTAGACGAGCAGTTCTTC. Protein: CASSLRLVDEQFF.